This TCR beta chain was identified during a study of blood T cell repertoires in COVID-19. Turning to the study itself: Specimens from acute and convalescent COVID-19 originated in the United States, Italy and Spain. Sample material is recorded as cDNA or gDNA derived from T cells, B-cell-depleted T cells, or PBMCs.

How the authors handled the data: Nucleated cell counts were estimated from reference gene primer amplification. This table comes from immunoSEQ multiplex PCR, and its TCRdb copy is limited to in-frame clones, with some not included. V and J calls and clone size come straight from that table; D and trimming were deduced from the DNA. The repertoire holds 100,000 to 150,000 clones, with roughly 83% as singletons. Germline values: CDR1 SGHRS, CDR2 YFSETQ. Trimming removed 0 bases at V and 2 bases at J, with 10 bases between. The CDR3 consists of 15 residues. This sequence joins TRBV5-1 and TRBJ2-3; D is undetermined. Input material: peripheral blood. This clonotype was sampled from a man aged 40-49 years with active or convalescent COVID-19. The DNA for the CDR3 is TGCGCCAGCAGCTTGGTCAATACAGACACAGATACGCAGTATTTT. Residues: CASSLVNTDTDTQYF.